The following is a T cell receptor (beta chain) sequence with its context. This CDR3 has 18 amino acids. Germline values: CDR1 MGHRA, CDR2 YSYEKL. This record comes from a study of T cells expressing NK-cell markers. TCRdb reprocessed the 5' RACE reads, with one entry per CDR3 protein and no DNA. This sample's table reports 150,000 or so distinct CDR3 sequences. This chain connects TRBV4-1 to TRBJ2-7; absent DNA, TCRdb's TRBD2 call cannot be checked. Sequencing input: blood T cells: a sorted CD56 or NKG2C T cell subset, CD4+ or CD8+ T cells, or bulk PBMC T cells (not recorded which). This receptor was obtained from a woman in her 50s in good health. The CDR3 protein is CASSQVLAPSGATYEQYF.